Here is one T cell receptor (beta chain) with its context. Original analysis: Estimated nucleated cell counts came from reference gene primer amplification. TCRdb's copy holds only in-frame clones and misses some; the assay was immunoSEQ multiplex PCR. The DNA gave D and trimming, while V, J and clone size come from that table. The sample carries roughly 270,000 clones, approximately 85% recorded once. Germline V gives CDR1 SGDLS, CDR2 YYNGEE. Trimming left V 2 bases short and J 4 bases short, with 10 bases between. The length of the CDR3 is 14 residues. The sample comes from a study of blood T cell repertoires in COVID-19. Turning to the study itself: PBMCs, B-cell-depleted T cells, or T cells provided the cDNA or gDNA that made up the material.

V gene TRBV9 combines with J gene TRBJ2-1; maybe TRBD2 (6 bases). The receptor comes from a man in his fifties or sixties with active or convalescent COVID-19. The sample consisted of peripheral blood. In DNA, the CDR3 is TGTGCCAGCAGCGTCGTAGCGGATTACAATGAGCAGTTCTTC. Amino acid sequence: CASSVVADYNEQFF.